This T cell receptor beta chain was profiled in a study of blood T cell repertoires in COVID-19. Method: immunoSEQ multiplex PCR; TCRdb's copy keeps in-frame clones and lacks some. The sample contains some 400,000 clones, approximately 89% of which appear only once. V trimming: 7 bases; J trimming: 4 bases; junction bases outside the gene matches: 12. The germline gives CDR1 KGHDR, CDR2 SFDVKD. The CDR3 has 16 residues. The clonotype comes from a woman in her 30s with COVID-19, enrolled during active disease. The V and J genes are TRBV24-1 and TRBJ2-5, with TRBD2 matching over 9 bases. Sequencing was carried out using peripheral blood. Here the CDR3 reads CATRRVSGTSRETQYF. CDR3 coding DNA: TGTGCCACCAGAAGAGTTTCCGGGACTAGCCGAGAGACCCAGTACTTC.